This entry lists 7 T cell receptor beta chains sequenced from one sample in a study of T cells after yellow fever vaccination. MiXCR was run by TCRdb on the 5' RACE reads, yielding one entry per CDR3 protein. There are a few hundred thousand distinct CDR3 sequences in the sample; about an eighth occur only once, and roughly 0.5% lies in the top ten. Here the sequenced sample was CD4+ T cells sorted from PBMCs, taken 45 days after the yellow fever booster vaccination. Receptor source: a man aged 25-45 years who received the YFV17D yellow fever vaccine.

The chain links TRBV29-1 to TRBJ2-1; D is undetermined. Germline V gene data show CDR1 as SQVTM and CDR2 as ANQGSEA. V shed 1 base and J shed 13 bases, with 14 bases lying between them. This CDR3 comprises 12 residues. The CDR3 spells CSVEGTAPLQFF. The CDR3 DNA sequence: TGCAGCGTTGAAGGGACGGCCCCTTTACAGTTCTTC.

This clonotype appeared a few times. The gene calls are TRBV9 and TRBJ2-4, with D perhaps TRBD2 (5 bases). V lost 3 bases and J 6 bases, leaving 19 bases between the germline ends. The V gene's germline CDR1 is SGDLS and CDR2 YYNGEE. The CDR3 runs 16 residues. CDR3: CASSARLPPRPNIQYF. The CDR3 DNA reads as TGTGCCAGCAGCGCAAGACTACCGCCTCGGCCAAACATTCAGTACTTC.

The table lists this clonotype with a few counts. The chain combines TRBV5-1 with TRBJ2-6; possible D gene TRBD2, 6 bases. With 6 bases removed from V and 2 bases from J, the gap between germline ends came to 12 bases. Germline values: CDR1 SGHRS, CDR2 YFSETQ. CDR3 length: 15 amino acids. CDR3 sequence: CASTQGGAGANVLTF. In nucleotides, the CDR3 is TGCGCCAGCACCCAGGGAGGCGCTGGGGCCAACGTCCTGACTTTC.

The rearrangement joins TRBV7-2 to TRBJ1-1; 8 nucleotides match TRBD1. Trimming took 3 bases from V and 4 from J; bases not matched to a gene: 7. Germline V lookup: CDR1 SGHTA, CDR2 FQGNSA. This CDR3 has 15 amino acids. CDR3 nucleotides: TGTGCCAGCAGCTTCTCGACAGGGGTCAGCACTGAAGCTTTCTTT. Encoded protein: CASSFSTGVSTEAFF.

This clonotype was picked up a small number of times. The V and J genes are TRBV7-3 and TRBJ1-5; D possibly corresponds to TRBD1 (6 bases). Looked up from germline, CDR1 is SGHTA and CDR2 is FQGTGA. This CDR3 has 18 amino acids. V was pared by 5 bases and J by 0 bases, with 20 bases between. The chain's CDR3 is CASSLRRPDRLSNQPQHF. In DNA form, the CDR3 reads TGTGCCAGCAGCCTAAGACGCCCGGACAGACTTAGCAATCAGCCCCAGCATTTT.

The chain joins TRBV20-1 to TRBJ1-1; 12 positions agree with TRBD1. The CDR3 sequence is 13 residues long. Unmatched junction bases numbered 9, after V lost 5 bases and J lost 11 bases. The germline V gene encodes CDR1 DFQATT and CDR2 SNEGSKA (reference sequence). CDR3 protein: CSAATAGQGAAFF. CDR3 in DNA: TGCAGTGCTGCTACGGCGGGACAGGGGGCGGCTTTCTTT.

This clonotype was found a few times. J is TRBJ2-1 and V is TRBV6-2 or TRBV6-3; 8 bases line up with TRBD1. CDR1 and CDR2 (germline): MNHEY, SVGEGT. J gave up 4 bases and V 7 bases, and 9 bases lay outside the gene matches. The CDR3 extends over 15 amino acids. This CDR3 reads CASKTTGETYNEQFF. CDR3 nucleotides: TGTGCCAGCAAAACGACAGGGGAAACTTACAATGAGCAGTTCTTC.